The 7 T cell receptor beta chains reported below all come from one sample, sequenced in a study of blood T cell repertoires in COVID-19. The data were produced by immunoSEQ multiplex PCR, yet TCRdb's version contains in-frame clones alone and is incomplete. The table has under 400,000 clones, approximately 90% seen once; the top ten hold 3% to 4.5%. Material: peripheral blood. Receptors originate from a woman aged 55-69 years with COVID-19, enrolled during active disease.

This sequence joins TRBV5-1 and TRBJ1-4, with D tentatively TRBD1 (5 bases). Germline CDR1 SGHRS, CDR2 YFSETQ. The V and J ends lost 0 bases and 5 bases respectively, with 8 bases between them. The CDR3 contains 14 residues. CDR3 sequence reads: CASSLVPGNEKLFF. CDR3 coding DNA: TGCGCCAGCAGCTTGGTCCCAGGGAATGAAAAACTGTTTTTT. Using reference TRBV5-1 and TRBJ1-4 for the parts outside the CDR3, the full variable domain is KAGVTQTPRYLIKTRGQQVTLSCSPISGHRSVSWYQQTPGQGLQFLFEYFSETQRNKGNFPGRFSGRQFSNSRSEMNVSTLELGDSALYLCASSLVPGNEKLFFGSGTQLSVL.

This clone was seen just once. The chain joins TRBV5-1 to TRBJ1-4, with D possibly TRBD1 on 6 matching bases. The CDR3 runs 14 residues. Germline loops: CDR1 SGHRS, CDR2 YFSETQ. V was pared by 3 bases and J by 8 bases, with 14 bases between. CDR3 residues: CASSSTGFAEKLFF. CDR3 DNA: TGCGCCAGCAGCTCAACAGGGTTTGCGGAAAAACTGTTTTTT.

The chain links TRBV18 to TRBJ1-2, with a weak D call TRBD1 (6 bases). Germline V gives CDR1 KGHSH, CDR2 LQKENI. V lost 4 bases to trimming and J lost 2 bases, with 11 bases between them. The CDR3 is 14 residues long. The CDR3 is CASSLRQENYGYTF. CDR3 bases: TGTGCCAGCTCACTTAGACAGGAGAACTATGGCTACACCTTC.

This chain connects TRBV3-1 (or the pseudogene TRBV3-2) to TRBJ2-1, with D maybe TRBD2 (5 bases). Trimming stripped 4 bases from V and 5 bases from J, with 15 bases between. Looked up from germline, CDR1 is LGHDT and CDR2 is YNNKEL (reference sequence). CDR3 length: 15 amino acids. The CDR3 protein is CASSLIGRVDNEQFF. The CDR3 nucleotides read TGTGCCAGCAGCCTTATCGGGCGGGTAGACAATGAGCAGTTCTTC.

This clone was counted a single time. The chain combines TRBV7-3 with TRBJ2-7, with a tentative D call TRBD2 (6 bases). CDR1 and CDR2 (germline): SGHTA, FQGTGA. V was cut by 2 bases and J by 1 base, with 12 bases left in between. The CDR3 has 15 amino acids. CDR3 sequence (DNA): TGTGCCAGCAGCTTACGGGCAGGGACTTCCTACGAGCAGTACTTC. Protein sequence: CASSLRAGTSYEQYF.

J is TRBJ1-2 and V is TRBV6-5; the D is unclear. There are 14 residues in the CDR3. Germline loops: CDR1 MNHEY, CDR2 SVGAGI. V shed 6 bases and J shed 4 bases, with 15 bases lying between them. This chain's CDR3 is CASRSPRVPYGYTF. The CDR3, as DNA: TGTGCCAGCAGGAGCCCACGGGTTCCCTATGGCTACACCTTC.

V is TRBV18 and J is TRBJ1-5; 9 bases match TRBD1. This CDR3 is built from 17 residues. Trimming took 3 bases from V and 0 from J; bases not matched to a gene: 6. Germline CDR1 KGHSH, CDR2 LQKENI. CDR3 coding DNA: TGTGCCAGCTCACCTCTGGGACAGGGAACTAGCAATCAGCCCCAGCATTTT. Translating it yields CASSPLGQGTSNQPQHF.